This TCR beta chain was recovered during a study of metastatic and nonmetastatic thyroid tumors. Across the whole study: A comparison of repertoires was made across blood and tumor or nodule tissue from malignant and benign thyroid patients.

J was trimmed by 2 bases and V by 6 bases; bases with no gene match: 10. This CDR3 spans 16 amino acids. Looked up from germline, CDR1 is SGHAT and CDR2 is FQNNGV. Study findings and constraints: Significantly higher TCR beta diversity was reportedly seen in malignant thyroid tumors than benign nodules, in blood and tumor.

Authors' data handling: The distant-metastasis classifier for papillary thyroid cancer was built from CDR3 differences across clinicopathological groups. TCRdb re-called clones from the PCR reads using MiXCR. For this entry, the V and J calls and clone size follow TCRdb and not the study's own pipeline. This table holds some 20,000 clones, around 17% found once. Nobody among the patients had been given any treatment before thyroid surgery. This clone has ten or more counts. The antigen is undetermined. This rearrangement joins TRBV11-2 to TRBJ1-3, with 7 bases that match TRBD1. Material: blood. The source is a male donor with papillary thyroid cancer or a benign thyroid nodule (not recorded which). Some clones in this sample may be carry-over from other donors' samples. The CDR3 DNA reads TGTGCCAGCAGGAAGATGACAGGGCGAACTGGAAACACCATATATTTT. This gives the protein CASRKMTGRTGNTIYF.